This T cell receptor (beta chain) was identified in a study of blood T cell repertoires in COVID-19. Study-level background: Collection of acute and convalescent COVID-19 samples took place in the United States, Italy and Spain. From T cells, B-cell-depleted T cells, or PBMCs came the material, which was cDNA or gDNA.

Study processing details: Estimates of nucleated cell counts were drawn from the amplification of reference gene primers. Only in-frame clones appear in the TCRdb table, and some are missing; sequencing was by immunoSEQ multiplex PCR. The V and J calls and clone size are taken from that table; D and trimming were inferred from the DNA. The sample has roughly 66,000 clones, about 90% seen once. The specimen was peripheral blood. The receptor was isolated from a human donor in a cohort sampled during active COVID-19.

CDR3 nucleotides: TGTGCCAGTAGTAGCGGGGGGGCCCACGAGCAGTACTTC. Protein product: CASSSGGAHEQYF. The chain couples TRBV19 to TRBJ2-7; 9 bases align to TRBD2. The CDR3 is 13 amino acids. Germline CDR1 LNHDA, CDR2 SQIVND (reference sequence). Trimming cost V 4 bases and J 5 bases; bases outside gene matches: 3.